Listed below are T cell receptor beta chains from one sample, sequenced in a study of beta chain features in type 1 diabetes. The assay was immunoSEQ multiplex PCR, and TCRdb's table has in-frame clones only and misses some. The sample has roughly 150,000 clones, over 8.5% seen once; the top ten hold over 2%. The source material was central memory CD4+ T cells from blood. Source of these receptors: a man aged 18 to 29 in good health. Both conserved end residues are part of each CDR3. Each record gives: D gene, clone size, J gene, V gene, CDR3 protein, CDR3 DNA. D genes are given only for firm matches. Size tells how often a clone was seen (once, few, many) or the class of an expanded clone, and some rows leave it out.

>-|few|TRBJ2-3|TRBV7-8
CASSLDQGGATDTQYF
TGTGCCAGCAGCTTAGACCAGGGGGGGGCCACAGATACGCAGTATTTT
>TRBD2|few|TRBJ2-3|TRBV14
CASSQGPSGPRTDTQYF
TGTGCCAGCAGCCAAGGCCCTAGCGGGCCACGCACAGATACGCAGTATTTT
>-|-|TRBJ2-6|TRBV5-6
CASQAILGSGANVLTF
TGTGCCAGCCAGGCGATTTTGGGCTCTGGGGCCAACGTCCTGACTTTC
>-|few|TRBJ1-2|TRBV4-2
CASSPGGGYGYTF
TGTGCCAGCAGCCCCGGGGGAGGCTATGGCTACACCTTC
>-|few|TRBJ2-7|TRBV7-3
CASGQGSTYEQYF
TGTGCCAGCGGTCAGGGGAGCACCTACGAGCAGTACTTC
>TRBD2|few|TRBJ2-7|TRBV29-1
CSVALGGTRTYEQYF
TGCAGCGTTGCATTGGGTGGGACTAGGACCTACGAGCAGTACTTC
>-|-|TRBJ2-6|TRBV6-5
CASNSPGANVLTF
TGTGCCAGCAACAGCCCTGGGGCCAACGTCCTGACTTTC
>-|-|TRBJ1-1|TRBV23-1
CASGLVFKPPHMNTEAFF
TGCGCCAGCGGACTTGTGTTTAAGCCGCCTCATATGAACACTGAAGCTTTCTTT
>-|-|TRBJ2-3|TRBV27
CASSLSPGQGTDTQYF
TGTGCCAGCAGTTTATCACCGGGACAAGGCACAGATACGCAGTATTTT
>-|few|TRBJ1-5|TRBV21-1
CASSHGQGFPQPQHF
TGTGCCAGCAGCCACGGACAGGGATTTCCTCAGCCCCAGCATTTT
>-|-|TRBJ1-5|TRBV30
CAWIPEGAGNQPQHF
TGTGCCTGGATTCCGGAAGGGGCGGGCAATCAGCCCCAGCATTTT
>TRBD1|-|TRBJ2-3|TRBV14
CASRDRADTQYF
TGTGCCAGCCGGGACAGAGCAGATACGCAGTATTTT
>TRBD2|few|TRBJ2-3|TRBV5-8
CASSSPSGSGTDTQYF
TGTGCCAGCAGCTCCCCTAGCGGGAGTGGCACAGATACGCAGTATTTT
>-|few|TRBJ2-7|TRBV5-1
CASSSGSSSYNEQYF
TGCGCCAGCAGCTCAGGCAGTAGCAGCTATAACGAGCAGTACTTC
>-|-|TRBJ2-1|TRBV18
CASSPDGYSSYNEQFF
TGTGCCAGCTCACCAGACGGCTACAGCTCCTACAATGAGCAGTTCTTC
>TRBD1|-|TRBJ2-4|TRBV7-2
CASSPHRGSLAKNIQYF
TGTGCCAGCAGCCCCCACAGGGGGAGTTTAGCCAAAAACATTCAGTACTTC